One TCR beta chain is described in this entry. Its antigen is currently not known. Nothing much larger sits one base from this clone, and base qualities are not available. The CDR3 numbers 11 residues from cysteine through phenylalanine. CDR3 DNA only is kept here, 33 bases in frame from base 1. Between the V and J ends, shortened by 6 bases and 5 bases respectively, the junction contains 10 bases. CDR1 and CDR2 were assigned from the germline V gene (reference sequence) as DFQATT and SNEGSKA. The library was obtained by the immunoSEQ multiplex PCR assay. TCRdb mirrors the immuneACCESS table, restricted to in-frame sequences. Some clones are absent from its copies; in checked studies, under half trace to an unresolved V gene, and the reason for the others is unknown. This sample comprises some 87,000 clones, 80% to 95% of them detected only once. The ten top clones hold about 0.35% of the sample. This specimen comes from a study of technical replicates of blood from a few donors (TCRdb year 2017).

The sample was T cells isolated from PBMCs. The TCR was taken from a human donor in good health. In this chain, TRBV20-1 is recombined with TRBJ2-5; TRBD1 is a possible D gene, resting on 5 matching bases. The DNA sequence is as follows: TGCAGTGCCTTCAGGGTTGAGACCCAGTACTTC. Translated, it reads CSAFRVETQYF.